This is a list of T cell receptor beta chains from one sample in a study of T cells in Graves' hyperthyroidism and ophthalmopathy. Each CDR3 protein gets one entry after TCRdb re-called the multiplex PCR reads with MiXCR. The sample has about 500,000 distinct CDR3 sequences; roughly a sixth are singletons. Sequencing input: blood. The origin of the receptors is a woman aged 18 to 35 with Graves' hyperthyroidism. Each CDR3 is given without its conserved first and last residue. A D gene is named only where the DNA matches it firmly.

TRBV7-2	TRBD1	TRBJ1-1	ASSFEGANTEAF
TRBV28	-	TRBJ1-2	ASSLNPPGVYGYT
TRBV28	-	TRBJ2-7	ASSLRTSPDEQY
TRBV20-1	TRBD2	TRBJ2-5	SARDFRTSGGISETQY
TRBV7-2	-	TRBJ2-6	ASSLAQRSGANVLT
TRBV20-1	TRBD1	TRBJ2-7	SARGQEPYEQY
TRBV7-9	TRBD1	TRBJ1-5	ASSGYRGTYSNQPQH
TRBV6-1	TRBD1	TRBJ1-1	ASRRTGLNTEAF
TRBV29-1	-	TRBJ2-1	SVGLASVGNEQF
TRBV27	TRBD1	TRBJ1-6	ASSWGQGYNSPLH
TRBV5-1	-	TRBJ1-5	ASSPNGGQPQH
TRBV7-9	TRBD1	TRBJ2-4	ASSSRDRRNIQY
TRBV28	-	TRBJ1-5	ASSLGVVSNQPQH
TRBV12-3/TRBV12-4	-	TRBJ2-3	ASSAGPLGDTQY
TRBV7-9	-	TRBJ1-4	ASSPRGENEKLF
TRBV2	-	TRBJ2-1	ASSEGGTYYNEQF
TRBV7-7	-	TRBJ2-1	ASSLGAGTPNEQF
TRBV10-1	-	TRBJ2-7	ASSPGGIYEQY
TRBV27	-	TRBJ1-2	ASSLQGSGGYT
TRBV20-1	-	TRBJ2-1	SATTRGNYNEQF
TRBV7-9	TRBD1	TRBJ2-3	ASSTRTGGPTDTQY
TRBV20-1	TRBD1	TRBJ2-7	SARKTGQPTWGEQY
TRBV3-1	TRBD2	TRBJ2-6	ASSQAGTSGANVLT
TRBV2	-	TRBJ2-3	ASSDQGQDTQY
TRBV11-1	-	TRBJ2-5	ASSLGVLETQY
TRBV11-3	TRBD1	TRBJ1-1	ASSLTLTGDYTEAF
TRBV28	-	TRBJ2-5	ASSMGHRETQY
TRBV4-1	-	TRBJ1-5	ASSQVTDSNQPQH
TRBV19	-	TRBJ2-2	ASSKVAGTGELF
TRBV6-2/TRBV6-3	TRBD1	TRBJ2-5	ASRPRTGVQETQY
TRBV6-1	TRBD2	TRBJ2-4	ASKRGGGSIQY
TRBV5-5	TRBD1	TRBJ2-1	ASSWTGHYNEQF
TRBV7-2	TRBD2	TRBJ2-5	ASSSPQREWLETQY
TRBV12-3/TRBV12-4	-	TRBJ1-1	ASSSDFQLAF
TRBV20-1	-	TRBJ1-1	SARDPARYTEAF
TRBV10-3	-	TRBJ2-5	ASSRGFGETQY
TRBV7-2	TRBD1	TRBJ1-3	ASSLVVRGAGNTIY
TRBV5-4	TRBD2	TRBJ2-3	ASSLAPLAGGRDTQY
TRBV6-1	-	TRBJ1-2	ASSTGQGGYT
TRBV4-2	-	TRBJ2-5	ASSQGHGKQTQY
TRBV5-1	-	TRBJ1-2	ASSLGRGATNYGYT
TRBV2	TRBD2	TRBJ2-1	ASSQDPRGGAHNEQF
TRBV6-2/TRBV6-3	-	TRBJ2-3	ASSKLDSHTDTQY
TRBV28	-	TRBJ2-3	ASSSLRLSGTDTQY
TRBV19	-	TRBJ1-5	ASSIRDSNQPQH
TRBV11-2	TRBD1	TRBJ1-1	ASSQDRGVNTEAF
TRBV7-2	TRBD1	TRBJ1-6	ASSSPGTVYSPLH
TRBV9	-	TRBJ1-1	ASRGPLGAF
TRBV6-1	TRBD2	TRBJ2-2	ASSEVAGGRTGELF
TRBV15	TRBD1	TRBJ1-1	ATSRDQGATKAF